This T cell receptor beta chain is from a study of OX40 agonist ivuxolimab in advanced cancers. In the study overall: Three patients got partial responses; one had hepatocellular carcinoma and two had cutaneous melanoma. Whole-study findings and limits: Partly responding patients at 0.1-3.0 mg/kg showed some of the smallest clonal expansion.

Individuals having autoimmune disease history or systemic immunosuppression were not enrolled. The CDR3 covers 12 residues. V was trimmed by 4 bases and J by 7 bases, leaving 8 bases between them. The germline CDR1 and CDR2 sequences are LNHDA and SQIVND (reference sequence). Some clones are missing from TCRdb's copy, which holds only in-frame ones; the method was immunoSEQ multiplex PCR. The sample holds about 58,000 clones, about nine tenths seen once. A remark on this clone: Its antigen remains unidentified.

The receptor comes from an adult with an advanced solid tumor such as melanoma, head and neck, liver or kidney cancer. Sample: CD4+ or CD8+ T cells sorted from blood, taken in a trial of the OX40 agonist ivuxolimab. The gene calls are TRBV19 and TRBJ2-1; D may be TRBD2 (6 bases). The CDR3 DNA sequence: TGTGCCAGTAGTACGGGGGTTAATGAGCAGTTCTTC. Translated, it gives CASSTGVNEQFF.